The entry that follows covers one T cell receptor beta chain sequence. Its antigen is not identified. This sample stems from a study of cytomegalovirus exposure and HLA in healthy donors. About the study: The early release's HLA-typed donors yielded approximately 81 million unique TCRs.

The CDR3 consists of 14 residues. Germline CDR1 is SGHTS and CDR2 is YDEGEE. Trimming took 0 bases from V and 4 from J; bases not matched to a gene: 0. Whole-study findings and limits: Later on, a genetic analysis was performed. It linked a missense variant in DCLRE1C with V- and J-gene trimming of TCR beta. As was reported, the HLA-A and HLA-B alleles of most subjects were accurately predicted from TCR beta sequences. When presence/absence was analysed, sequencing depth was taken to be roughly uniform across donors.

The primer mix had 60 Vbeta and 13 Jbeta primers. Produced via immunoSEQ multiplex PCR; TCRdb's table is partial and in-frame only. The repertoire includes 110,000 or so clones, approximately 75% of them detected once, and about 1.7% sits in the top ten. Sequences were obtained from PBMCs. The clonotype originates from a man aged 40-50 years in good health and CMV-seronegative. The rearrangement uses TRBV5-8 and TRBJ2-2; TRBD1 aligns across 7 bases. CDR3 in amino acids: CASSLDRGTGELFF. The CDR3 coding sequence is TGTGCCAGCAGCTTGGACAGGGGCACCGGGGAGCTGTTTTTT.